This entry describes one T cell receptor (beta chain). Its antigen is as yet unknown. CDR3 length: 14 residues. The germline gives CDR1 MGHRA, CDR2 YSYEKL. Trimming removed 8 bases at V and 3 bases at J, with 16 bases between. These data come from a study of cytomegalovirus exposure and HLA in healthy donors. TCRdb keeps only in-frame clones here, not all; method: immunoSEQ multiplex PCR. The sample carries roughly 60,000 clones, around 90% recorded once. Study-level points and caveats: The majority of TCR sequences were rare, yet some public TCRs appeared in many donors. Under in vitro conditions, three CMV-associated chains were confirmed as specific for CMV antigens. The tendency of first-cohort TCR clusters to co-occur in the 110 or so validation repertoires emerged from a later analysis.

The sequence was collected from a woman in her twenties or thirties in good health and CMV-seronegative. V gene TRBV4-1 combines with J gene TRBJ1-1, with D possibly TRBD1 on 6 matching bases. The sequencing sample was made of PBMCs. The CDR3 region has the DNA TGCGCCAGCGGATTGAGCAGGGGAGACACTGAAGCTTTCTTT. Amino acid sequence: CASGLSRGDTEAFF.